The 10 T cell receptor beta chains below come from one sample, sequenced in a study of T cells in Graves' hyperthyroidism and ophthalmopathy. TCR beta CDR3 regions were amplified from RNA. The TCR CDR3 was amplified in a first-round RT-PCR using the HTBI primer set. TCRdb itself ran the multiplex PCR reads through MiXCR, one entry per CDR3 protein. Counted here are roughly 740,000 distinct CDR3 sequences, about 15% occurring once; the ten biggest clones make up under 8.5%. The sequenced material came from blood. Receptor source: a man aged 18 to 29 with Graves' hyperthyroidism.

This clonotype was picked up a small number of times. The V and J genes are TRBV27 and TRBJ2-5; D possibly matches TRBD1 or TRBD2 (5 bases each). Germline V CDR1 and CDR2: MNHEY, SMNVEV (reference sequence). The CDR3 has 14 residues. Trimming stripped 3 bases from V and 5 bases from J, with 13 bases between. The CDR3 sequence: CASSFARGGETQYF. The CDR3 coding sequence is TGTGCCAGCAGTTTTGCTAGGGGCGGGGAGACCCAGTACTTC.

J is TRBJ2-6 and V is TRBV13, with D hard to call. Germline loops: CDR1 PRHDT, CDR2 FYEKMQ (reference sequence). The CDR3 is made up of 16 amino acids. Trimming left V 7 bases short and J 2 bases short, with 15 bases between. The CDR3 bases are TGTGCCAGCAACCCCCGCCGCAAAACTGGGGCCAACGTCCTGACTTTC. This translates into CASNPRRKTGANVLTF.

This clonotype showed up many times. The CDR3 reads CASNVAGGLDEQYF. The CDR3 DNA sequence: TGTGCCAGCAACGTAGCGGGAGGGCTGGACGAGCAGTACTTC. The chain uses TRBV12-3 or TRBV12-4 and TRBJ2-7; TRBD2 matches 11 bases. Trimming at V came to 7 bases and at J to 5 bases, leaving 7 bases not matched to a gene. This CDR3 is 14 amino acids long.

This clonotype was recorded a few times. The chain uses TRBV6-1 and TRBJ1-1; maybe TRBD1 (5 bases). Germline loops: CDR1 MNHNS, CDR2 SASEGT. The germline V and J ends were trimmed by 4 bases and 7 bases, with 13 bases remaining between them. CDR3 size: 13 residues. The CDR3 loop is CASSVVGRGEAFF. In DNA, the CDR3 is TGTGCCAGCAGTGTGGTAGGGAGGGGTGAAGCTTTCTTT.

This clonotype was counted only a few times. The genes are TRBV2 and TRBJ2-7, with D hard to call. Germline V gives CDR1 SNHLY, CDR2 FYNNEI. There are 14 residues in the CDR3. V was clipped by 6 bases and J by 5 bases, with 17 bases between them. This CDR3 reads CASSPRLPRDEQYF. The CDR3 DNA sequence: TGTGCCAGCAGCCCAAGATTACCTAGGGACGAGCAGTACTTC.

The V and J genes are TRBV10-2 and TRBJ2-7; no definite D call. V shed 0 bases and J shed 2 bases, with 5 bases lying between them. This CDR3 contains 13 residues. Germline loops: CDR1 WSHSY, CDR2 SAAADI. The CDR3 protein is CASSESGTYEQYF. In nucleotides, the CDR3 is TGCGCCAGCAGTGAGTCTGGGACCTACGAGCAGTACTTC.

CDR3 protein: CATTSGGYNEQFF. CDR3 nucleotides: TGTGCCACCACCAGCGGGGGGTACAATGAGCAGTTCTTC. J is TRBJ2-1 and V is TRBV10-3; 9 positions agree with TRBD2. Germline CDR1 ENHRY, CDR2 SYGVKD. The CDR3 covers 13 residues. Trimming cost V 10 bases and J 4 bases; bases outside gene matches: 5.

V and J are TRBV6-2 or TRBV6-3 and TRBJ2-2; D may be TRBD1 (6 bases). V lost 1 base, J lost 5 bases, and 14 bases lay in between. Germline-derived CDR1 and CDR2 are MNHEY and SVGEGT. The length of the CDR3 is 16 residues. The CDR3 sequence is CASSYWARGDTGELFF. CDR3 sequence (DNA): TGTGCCAGCAGTTACTGGGCCAGGGGAGATACCGGGGAGCTGTTTTTT.

The chain uses TRBV5-1 and TRBJ2-7; 8 bases align to TRBD1. V gave up 4 bases and J gave up 5 bases; unmatched junction bases: 11. Germline lookup yields CDR1 SGHRS and CDR2 YFSETQ. The CDR3 runs 15 residues. CDR3 protein: CASSPSAGGPDEQYF. The CDR3 DNA is TGCGCCAGCAGCCCCTCTGCAGGGGGCCCCGACGAGCAGTACTTC.

In its sample, this clonotype was seen a few times. V is TRBV6-1 and J is TRBJ2-3; 10 bases line up with TRBD1. This CDR3 has 16 residues. Germline loops: CDR1 MNHNS, CDR2 SASEGT. With V trimmed by 8 bases and J by 7 bases, 15 bases remained unmatched. CDR3 sequence (DNA): TGTGCCAGCTCCCTTTTGGGGACAGGGGATTTAAATACGCAGTATTTT. This encodes CASSLLGTGDLNTQYF.